What follows describes a single T cell receptor beta chain. Its matching antigen is unknown. Each participant with HIV received care in the United States. Every specimen held between roughly 0.85-10 million cryopreserved PBMC. These were thawed and washed before DNA extraction. Germline V gene sequence: CDR1 ENHRY, CDR2 SYGVKD. The CDR3 length is 12 residues. V lost 4 bases and J 7 bases, leaving 8 bases between the germline ends. Survey level was the resolution at which the v3.0 immunoSEQ assay ran. TCRdb keeps only in-frame clones here, not all; method: immunoSEQ multiplex PCR. Among about 22,000 clones listed, around 82% were seen once. The data stem from a study of long-term antiretroviral therapy in people with HIV. Study-wide points: Clonotypes expanded prior to ART showed repertoire dominance at all sampled time points.

This sequence joins TRBV10-3 and TRBJ2-1; D remains ambiguous. The sequencing used unsorted PBMCs, collected at the start of antiretroviral therapy. This clonotype was obtained from a man in his fifties or sixties with HIV. CDR3 protein: CAISGGQNEQFF. DNA of the CDR3: TGTGCCATCAGTGGGGGTCAGAATGAGCAGTTCTTC.